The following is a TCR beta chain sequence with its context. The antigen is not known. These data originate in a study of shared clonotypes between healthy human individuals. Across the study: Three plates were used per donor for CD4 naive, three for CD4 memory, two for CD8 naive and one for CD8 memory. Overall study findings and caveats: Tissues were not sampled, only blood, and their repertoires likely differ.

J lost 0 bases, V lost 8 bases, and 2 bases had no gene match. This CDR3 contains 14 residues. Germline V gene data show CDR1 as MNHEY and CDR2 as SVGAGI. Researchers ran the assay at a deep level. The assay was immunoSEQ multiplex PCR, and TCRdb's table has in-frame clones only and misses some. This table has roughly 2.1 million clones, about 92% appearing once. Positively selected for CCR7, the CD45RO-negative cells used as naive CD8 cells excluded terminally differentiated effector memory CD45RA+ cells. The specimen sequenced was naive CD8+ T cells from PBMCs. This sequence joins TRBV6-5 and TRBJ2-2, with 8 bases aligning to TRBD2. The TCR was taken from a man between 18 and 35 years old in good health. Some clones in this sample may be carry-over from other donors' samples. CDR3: CASRGGANTGELFF. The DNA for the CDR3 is TGTGCCAGCCGGGGGGGGGCGAACACCGGGGAGCTGTTTTTT.